This T cell receptor (beta chain) stems from a study of blood T cell repertoires in COVID-19. About the study: From the United States, Italy and Spain came samples of acute and convalescent COVID-19. Sources were T cells, B-cell-depleted T cells, or PBMCs; the material itself was cDNA or gDNA.

The length of the CDR3 is 13 residues. From germline, CDR1 is LGHNA and CDR2 YSLEER. V was trimmed by 0 bases and J by 8 bases, leaving 7 bases between them. In the original processing: Amplification of reference gene primers provided the estimated nucleated cell counts. The table came from immunoSEQ multiplex PCR; TCRdb's copy has only in-frame clones and leaves some out. The V and J calls and clone size were taken over from that table, and D and trimming were inferred from the DNA. The sample yields over 150,000 clones, about 85% seen once. The Seattle patients joined while their infection was active and were tracked longitudinally afterward.

Sample: peripheral blood. The source is a man aged 60 to 75 with COVID-19, enrolled during active disease. The chain employs TRBV4-3 and TRBJ1-4; D not resolved. CDR3 bases: TGCGCCAGCAGCCAAGATACGGGGGAAAAACTGTTTTTT. Its protein product is CASSQDTGEKLFF.